These 5 T cell receptor beta chains originate from one sample sequenced in a study of PD-1 blockade in mismatch repair-deficient tumors. Their target antigens are unknown. The time point here: roughly 10-day in vitro stimulation with candidate neoantigen peptide 3. Method: immunoSEQ multiplex PCR; TCRdb's copy keeps in-frame clones and lacks some. The sample has some 10,000 clones; around nine tenths are singletons. This material consisted of cells cultured in vitro, taken from a patient treated with pembrolizumab. Source of these receptors: an adult with mismatch repair-deficient cancer.

This chain uses TRBV5-1 with TRBJ2-1; the match to TRBD2 covers 7 bases. Germline V gene lookup returns CDR1 SGHRS and CDR2 YFSETQ. The ends lost 2 bases at V and 2 bases at J; junction bases unmatched: 7. The length of the CDR3 is 16 residues. CDR3 nucleotide sequence: TGCGCCAGCAGCTTTCTAGCTAGCGGAGCCTACAATGAGCAGTTCTTC. As protein: CASSFLASGAYNEQFF.

V usage is TRBV30 and J usage is TRBJ1-1; D might be TRBD1 (6 bases). This CDR3 has 15 amino acids. Germline-derived CDR1 and CDR2 are GTSNPN and SVGIG (reference sequence). Trimming removed 2 bases at V and 0 bases at J, with 13 bases between. The CDR3 is CAWSTGEGVNTEAFF. CDR3 coding DNA: TGTGCCTGGAGTACTGGAGAGGGGGTGAACACTGAAGCTTTCTTT.

As concerns this clone: The junction and the germline gene differ at one end; a read error may be behind it. The rearrangement joins TRBV18 to TRBJ2-7; 7 bases are shared with TRBD2. CDR3 size: 14 residues. Germline lookup yields CDR1 KGHSH and CDR2 LQKENI. Here the CDR3 DNA reads TGTGCCAGCTCACTAGGACTAGAATCTTACGGGCAGTACTTC. Encoded protein: CASSLGLESYGQYF.

V and J are TRBV6-1 and TRBJ2-1; no clear D. V lost 2 bases and J lost 9, with 14 bases in between. Per the germline V gene, CDR1 is MNHNS and CDR2 is SASEGT. The CDR3 totals 14 residues. The CDR3 here is CASSELGVVGEQFF. The CDR3 DNA reads as TGTGCCAGCAGTGAACTAGGAGTGGTGGGTGAGCAGTTCTTC.

J is TRBJ2-7 and V is TRBV6-1; a weak D match, TRBD1 (5 bases). The CDR3 contains 13 residues. Germline loops: CDR1 MNHNS, CDR2 SASEGT. Deletions cut 3 bases from V and 2 bases from J, with 8 bases between. The CDR3 sequence: CASSDDSPYEQYF. The CDR3 DNA is TGTGCCAGCAGTGATGACAGCCCCTACGAGCAGTACTTC.